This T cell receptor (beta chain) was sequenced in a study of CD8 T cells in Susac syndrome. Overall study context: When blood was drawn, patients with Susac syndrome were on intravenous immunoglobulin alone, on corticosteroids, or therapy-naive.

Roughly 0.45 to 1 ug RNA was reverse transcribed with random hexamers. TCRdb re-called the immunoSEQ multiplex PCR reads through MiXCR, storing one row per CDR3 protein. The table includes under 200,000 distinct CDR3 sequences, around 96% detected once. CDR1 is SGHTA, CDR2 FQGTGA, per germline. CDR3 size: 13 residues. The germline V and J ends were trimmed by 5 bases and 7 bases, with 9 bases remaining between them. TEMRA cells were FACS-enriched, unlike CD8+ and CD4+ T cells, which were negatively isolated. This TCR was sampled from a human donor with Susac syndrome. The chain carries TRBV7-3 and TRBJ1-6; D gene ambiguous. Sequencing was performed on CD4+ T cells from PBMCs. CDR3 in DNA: TGTGCCAGCAGCCAAAATAAGAATTCACCCCTCCACTTT. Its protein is CASSQNKNSPLHF.